The rows below give T cell receptor beta chains drawn from one sample of a study of shared clonotypes between healthy human individuals. Sequencing used immunoSEQ multiplex PCR; TCRdb keeps in-frame clones, though not all of them. The sample holds a few million clones, around 90% seen once. Material: naive CD4+ T cells sorted from blood. The source of these receptors is a man between 18 and 35 years old in good health. Each CDR3 is given with its conserved first and last residue. The order of the fields is CDR3 protein, V gene, J gene.

cdr3_aa: CATRGWGGGYTF
v_call: TRBV6-5
j_call: TRBJ1-2

cdr3_aa: CASSLGPRPGQGAEQYF
v_call: TRBV5-1
j_call: TRBJ2-7

cdr3_aa: CASSLGDRGNQETQYF
v_call: TRBV7-9
j_call: TRBJ2-5

cdr3_aa: CASSMPGTGGYNEQFF
v_call: TRBV7-9
j_call: TRBJ2-1

cdr3_aa: CASSFTGFGGGADTQYF
v_call: TRBV7-3
j_call: TRBJ2-3

cdr3_aa: CASSELQTNTGELFF
v_call: TRBV10-2
j_call: TRBJ2-2

cdr3_aa: CAISVGTGANEQFF
v_call: TRBV10-3
j_call: TRBJ2-1

cdr3_aa: CASSYGRLAGGGEQYF
v_call: TRBV6-5
j_call: TRBJ2-7

cdr3_aa: CASSLGFSGRGKDTGELFF
v_call: TRBV11-2
j_call: TRBJ2-2

cdr3_aa: CASKQSGVRYTGELFF
v_call: TRBV6-4
j_call: TRBJ2-2

cdr3_aa: CASSEGAGGIATNEKLFF
v_call: TRBV6-1
j_call: TRBJ1-4

cdr3_aa: CAARDSSYNSPLHF
v_call: TRBV19
j_call: TRBJ1-6

cdr3_aa: CASKNRGTGELFF
v_call: TRBV2
j_call: TRBJ2-2

cdr3_aa: CASSFWTGFATNEKLFF
v_call: TRBV28
j_call: TRBJ1-4

cdr3_aa: CASSQDLGTGAFSYEQYF
v_call: TRBV4-1
j_call: TRBJ2-7

cdr3_aa: CATRGGANSPLHF
v_call: TRBV6-5
j_call: TRBJ1-6

cdr3_aa: CASSTRGEQFF
v_call: TRBV2
j_call: TRBJ2-1

cdr3_aa: CASSQENEQFF
v_call: TRBV14
j_call: TRBJ2-1

cdr3_aa: CASSGPGRVASGRRGNEQFF
v_call: TRBV19
j_call: TRBJ2-1

cdr3_aa: CASSFAEGQPQHF
v_call: TRBV9
j_call: TRBJ1-5

cdr3_aa: CASSYGSGTEAFF
v_call: TRBV6-6
j_call: TRBJ1-1

cdr3_aa: CAISGGHTDTQYF
v_call: TRBV10-3
j_call: TRBJ2-3

cdr3_aa: CAWSVGGLAYEQYF
v_call: TRBV30
j_call: TRBJ2-7

cdr3_aa: CASSLYGQPLHF
v_call: TRBV7-9
j_call: TRBJ1-6

cdr3_aa: CASSQYRGQIAEAFF
v_call: TRBV6-6
j_call: TRBJ1-1

cdr3_aa: CASSQRQNSGNTIYF
v_call: TRBV4-1
j_call: TRBJ1-3

cdr3_aa: CAWSLTGGNTGELFF
v_call: TRBV30
j_call: TRBJ2-2

cdr3_aa: CASRIASYSGNTIYF
v_call: TRBV2
j_call: TRBJ1-3

cdr3_aa: CAWTDSSPLHF
v_call: TRBV30
j_call: TRBJ1-6

cdr3_aa: CASRLGGSSNQPQHF
v_call: TRBV27
j_call: TRBJ1-5

cdr3_aa: CASSNPGRDTEAFF
v_call: TRBV7-9
j_call: TRBJ1-1